This is a list of T cell receptor beta chains from one sample in a study of T cells in Graves' hyperthyroidism and ophthalmopathy. TCRdb passed the multiplex PCR reads through MiXCR, listing each CDR3 protein once. The table shows over 300,000 distinct CDR3 sequences, with about 15% occurring only once. The specimen sequenced was blood. Receptors originate from a woman aged 55 to 70 with Graves' hyperthyroidism. Each CDR3 is given with its conserved first and last residue. D genes are given only for firm matches. The listing skips clone size in some rows; elsewhere it reads once, few, many or a size class.

V gene	J gene	clone size	D gene	CDR3 DNA	CDR3 protein
TRBV11-1	TRBJ1-1	.	.	TGTGCCAGCAGCCCCCCATTTGGGTCCGGGACACGGTTTTTGGTTGACACTGAAGCTTTCTTT	CASSPPFGSGTRFLVDTEAFF
TRBV12-3/TRBV12-4	TRBJ1-5	many	.	TGTGCCAGCAGGCCTTCAGGGGAGGGTCAGCCCCAGCATTTT	CASRPSGEGQPQHF
TRBV12-3/TRBV12-4	TRBJ1-5	many	.	TGTGCCAGCAGTTCTTACATGGGTCAGCCCCAGCATTTT	CASSSYMGQPQHF
TRBV6-1	TRBJ1-1	many	.	TGTGCCAGCAGGTTCGATCCGAACACTGAAGCTTTCTTT	CASRFDPNTEAFF
TRBV3-1	TRBJ2-7	.	.	TGTGCCAGCAGCCGGCCATCAGCAACCTACGAGCAGTACTTC	CASSRPSATYEQYF
TRBV18	TRBJ2-1	.	TRBD2	TGTGCCAGCTCACCGGTCGGGGGGGCCACCTACAATGAGCAGTTCTTC	CASSPVGGATYNEQFF
TRBV12-3/TRBV12-4	TRBJ2-2	few	TRBD2	TGTGCCAGCAGTTTGATAAGGCTAGCGGGCACCGGGGAGCTGTTTTTT	CASSLIRLAGTGELFF
TRBV7-8	TRBJ2-2	many	.	TGTGCCAGCAGCTTGACCTACACCGGGGAGCTGTTTTTT	CASSLTYTGELFF
TRBV3-1	TRBJ1-2	many	.	TGTGCCAGCAAAAAGGGGGGTCAGGAAAACTATGGCTACACCTTC	CASKKGGQENYGYTF
TRBV10-3	TRBJ2-5	.	TRBD1	TGTGCCATCAGTGGGTTTGGACAGGGTACCCAAGAGACCCAGTACTTC	CAISGFGQGTQETQYF
TRBV5-1	TRBJ1-6	many	.	TGCGCCAGCCCCAACGGAGGCAATGGGCGCAAGGGATCACCCCTCCACTTT	CASPNGGNGRKGSPLHF
TRBV9	TRBJ2-5	many	.	TGTGCCAGCAGCGTAGTATCAGCGTCAGAGACCCAGTACTTC	CASSVVSASETQYF
TRBV18	TRBJ2-5	many	.	TGTGCCAGCTCACCCAAGGAGACCCAGTACTTC	CASSPKETQYF